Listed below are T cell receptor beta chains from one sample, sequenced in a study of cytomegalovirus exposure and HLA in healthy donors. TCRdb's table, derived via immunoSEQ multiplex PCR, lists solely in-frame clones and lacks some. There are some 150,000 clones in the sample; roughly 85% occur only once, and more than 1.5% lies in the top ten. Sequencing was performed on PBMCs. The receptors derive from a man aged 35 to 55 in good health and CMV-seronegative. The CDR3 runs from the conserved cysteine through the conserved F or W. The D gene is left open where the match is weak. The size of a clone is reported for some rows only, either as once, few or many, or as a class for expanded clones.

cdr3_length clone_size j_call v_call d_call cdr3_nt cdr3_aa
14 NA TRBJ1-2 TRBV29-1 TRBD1 TGCAGCGCCGAATGGGGCAGGGGGAGGAATGGCTACACCTTC CSAEWGRGRNGYTF
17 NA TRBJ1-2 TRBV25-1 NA TGTGCCAGCAGTGACACCAACAGGGTTTCGGGAAACTATGGCTACACCTTC CASSDTNRVSGNYGYTF
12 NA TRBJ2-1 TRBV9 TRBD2 TGTGCCAGCAGCGTAGGGGGGGGGACTCAGTTCTTC CASSVGGGTQFF
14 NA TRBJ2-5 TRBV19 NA TGTGCCAGTAGCAATGGACAGCTTCAAGAGACCCAGTACTTC CASSNGQLQETQYF
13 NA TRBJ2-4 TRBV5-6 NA TGTGCCAGCAGCTTGAAGTTCGGAAACATTCAGTACTTC CASSLKFGNIQYF
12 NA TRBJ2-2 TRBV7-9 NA TGTGCCAGCAGATCCTATACCGGGGAGCTGTTTTTT CASRSYTGELFF
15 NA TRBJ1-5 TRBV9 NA TGTGCCAGCAGCAAAGACAGATATGGCAATCAGCCCCAGCATTTT CASSKDRYGNQPQHF
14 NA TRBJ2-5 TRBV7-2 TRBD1 TGTGCCAGCAGCTACTTCCAGGGGGAAGAGACCCAGTACTTC CASSYFQGEETQYF
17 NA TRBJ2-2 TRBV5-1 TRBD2 TGCGCCAGCAGCTATCTTAGGGGCGGGAGTAACACCGGGGAGCTGTTTTTT CASSYLRGGSNTGELFF
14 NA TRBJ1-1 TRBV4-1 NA TGCGCCAGCAGCCAAGAGGGGCGGGGTGGTGAAGCTTTCTTT CASSQEGRGGEAFF
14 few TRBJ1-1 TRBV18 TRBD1 TGTGCCAGCTCACCGGAGGGGACAGGGGCTGAAGCTTTCTTT CASSPEGTGAEAFF
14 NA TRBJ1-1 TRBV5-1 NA TGCGCCAGCAGCCCCCTAGGAGGGACCACTGAAGCTTTCTTT CASSPLGGTTEAFF
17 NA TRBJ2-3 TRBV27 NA TGTGCCAGCAGGCGTATCGGAGACTCATCAAGCACAGATACGCAGTATTTT CASRRIGDSSSTDTQYF
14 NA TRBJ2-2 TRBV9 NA TGTGCCAGCAGCTTTCTTATAAACACCGGGGAGCTGTTTTTT CASSFLINTGELFF
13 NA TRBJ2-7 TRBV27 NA TGTGCCAGCAAGGAAGGACTTTTTTCCGAGCAGTACTTC CASKEGLFSEQYF
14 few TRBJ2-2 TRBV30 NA TGTGCCTGGAGTGTACCTAGCGTTGTCGGGGAGCTGTTTTTT CAWSVPSVVGELFF
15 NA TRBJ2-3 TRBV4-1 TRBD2 TGCGCCAGCAGCCAAGATCGGGGGGACGGAGATACGCAGTATTTT CASSQDRGDGDTQYF
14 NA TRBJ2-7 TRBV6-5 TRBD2 TGTGCCAGCAGTAGCGGGAGTCAATCCTACGAGCAGTACTTC CASSSGSQSYEQYF
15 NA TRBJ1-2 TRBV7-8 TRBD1 TGTGCCAGCAGCTTAGGGGGACAGGGAAACTATGGCTACACCTTC CASSLGGQGNYGYTF
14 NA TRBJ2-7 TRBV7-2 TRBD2 TGTGCCAGCAGCTTCCTGGGACTAGACTACGAGCAGTACTTC CASSFLGLDYEQYF
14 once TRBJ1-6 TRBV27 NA TGTGCCAGCAGTAGGGACACTCCTAATTCACCCCTCCACTTT CASSRDTPNSPLHF
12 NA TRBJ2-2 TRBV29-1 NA TGCAGCGGGGGGACTCGCACCGGAGAGCTGTTTTTT CSGGTRTGELFF
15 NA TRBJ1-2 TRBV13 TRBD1 TGTGCCAGCAGCTCCCCGACAGGGGAACTTCGGGGCTACACCTTC CASSSPTGELRGYTF
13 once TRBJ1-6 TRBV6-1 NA TGTGCCAGCAGTGAACTCGCGGCTTCACCCCTCCACTTT CASSELAASPLHF
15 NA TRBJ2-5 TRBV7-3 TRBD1 TGTGCCAGCAGCCTCTCGGGACAGACCCAAGAGACCCAGTACTTC CASSLSGQTQETQYF
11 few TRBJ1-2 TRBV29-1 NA TGCAGCGTTGAGAGAGATCCCGGCTACACCTTC CSVERDPGYTF